One and the same sample provided the 9 T cell receptor beta chains below, sequenced in a study of shared clonotypes between healthy human individuals. Only in-frame clones appear in the TCRdb table, and some are missing; sequencing was by immunoSEQ multiplex PCR. The table lists roughly 2.2 million clones, approximately 95% of them singletons. Sequenced: naive CD4+ T cells from PBMCs. Subset denoted: CD45RA+ positively selected. The source is a man younger than 30 in good health. Some clones in this sample may be carry-over from other donors' samples.

The chain is built from TRBV6-1 and TRBJ1-2, with D hard to call. The CDR3 spans 15 residues. Germline lookup yields CDR1 MNHNS and CDR2 SASEGT. Deletions cut 6 bases from V and 0 bases from J, with 14 bases between. This CDR3 reads CASSKEPGANYGYTF. The CDR3 region has the DNA TGTGCCAGCAGCAAGGAACCTGGGGCTAACTATGGCTACACCTTC.

The chain employs TRBV19 and TRBJ2-4; possible D gene TRBD2, 6 bases. Germline assignment: CDR1 LNHDA and CDR2 SQIVND (reference sequence). V lost 7 bases to trimming and J lost 15 bases, with 19 bases between them. The CDR3 is made up of 12 amino acids. The CDR3 loop reads CASTRGGELLYF. CDR3 nucleotide sequence: TGTGCCAGTACCCGGGGCGGGGAGCTTTTGTACTTC.

CDR3 in amino acids: CASSSSGHSYEQYF. The CDR3 region has the DNA TGTGCCAGCAGCTCCTCGGGACACTCCTACGAGCAGTACTTC. This chain links TRBV7-6 with TRBJ2-7; perhaps TRBD1 as D (6 bases). The germline CDR1 and CDR2 sequences are SGHVS and FNYEAQ. This CDR3 contains 14 residues. Trimming took off 4 bases at V and 0 bases at J, with 10 bases between the two ends. The variable domain in full, completed from reference TRBV7-6 and TRBJ2-7, reads GAGVSQSPRYKVTKRGQDVALRCDPISGHVSLYWYRQALGQGPEFLTYFNYEAQQDKSGLPNDRFSAERPEGSISTLTIQRTEQRDSAMYRCASSSSGHSYEQYFGPGTRLTVT.

The V and J genes are TRBV4-1 and TRBJ1-4, with TRBD1 matching over 9 bases. V lost 1 base, J lost 3 bases, and 15 bases stayed unmatched. This CDR3 comprises 20 residues. Germline V CDR1 and CDR2: MGHRA, YSYEKL. The CDR3 here is CASSQVRLDRGILANEKLFF. The DNA of the CDR3 is TGCGCCAGCAGCCAAGTTCGCCTGGACAGGGGCATACTGGCTAATGAAAAACTGTTTTTT.

In regard to this clone: Additional DNA sequences in this sample encode the identical CDR3. The chain is built from TRBV7-3 and TRBJ2-7, with D tentatively TRBD2 (6 bases). Germline V CDR1 and CDR2: SGHTA, FQGTGA. There are 13 residues in the CDR3. The V end was cut by 2 bases, the J end by 2 bases, with 7 bases between. DNA of the CDR3: TGTGCCAGCAGCTTAGCGGGGACCTACGAGCAGTACTTC. This codes for CASSLAGTYEQYF.

The rearrangement uses TRBV18 and TRBJ2-5, with 11 bases fitting TRBD2. With V trimmed by 2 bases and J by 4 bases, 3 bases remained unmatched. The CDR3 is made up of 15 amino acids. CDR1 and CDR2 (germline): KGHSH, LQKENI. CDR3 amino acids: CASSPASGRIETQYF. CDR3 sequence (DNA): TGTGCCAGCTCACCAGCTAGCGGGAGGATAGAGACCCAGTACTTC.

As to this clone: The sample has other DNA sequences that encode this CDR3 too. The rearrangement joins TRBV27 to TRBJ2-6; no clear D. Trimming took 5 bases from V and 4 from J, leaving 6 bases between them. Germline values: CDR1 MNHEY, CDR2 SMNVEV (reference sequence). This CDR3 spans 13 amino acids. The CDR3, as DNA: TGTGCCAGCAGTCCCACCGGGGCCAACGTCCTGACTTTC. Amino acid sequence: CASSPTGANVLTF.

This clone was seen only once. This chain connects TRBV27 to TRBJ1-1, with 10 positions matching TRBD1. The V and J ends lost 4 bases and 7 bases, in that order; junction bases with no gene match: 3. CDR3 length: 13 residues. CDR1 is MNHEY, CDR2 SMNVEV, per germline (reference sequence). This CDR3 reads CASSWRDRGEAFF. CDR3 bases: TGTGCCAGCAGTTGGCGGGACAGGGGTGAAGCTTTCTTT.

The chain carries TRBV29-1 and TRBJ1-5; 9 bases fit TRBD1. The CDR3 spans 12 residues. CDR1 and CDR2 (germline): SQVTM, ANQGSEA. The V segment lost 7 bases and the J segment 4 bases; nucleotides outside the gene matches: 2. As DNA, the CDR3 is TGCAGCGCCGGACAGGGGAATCAGCCCCAGCATTTT. Translated, it gives CSAGQGNQPQHF.